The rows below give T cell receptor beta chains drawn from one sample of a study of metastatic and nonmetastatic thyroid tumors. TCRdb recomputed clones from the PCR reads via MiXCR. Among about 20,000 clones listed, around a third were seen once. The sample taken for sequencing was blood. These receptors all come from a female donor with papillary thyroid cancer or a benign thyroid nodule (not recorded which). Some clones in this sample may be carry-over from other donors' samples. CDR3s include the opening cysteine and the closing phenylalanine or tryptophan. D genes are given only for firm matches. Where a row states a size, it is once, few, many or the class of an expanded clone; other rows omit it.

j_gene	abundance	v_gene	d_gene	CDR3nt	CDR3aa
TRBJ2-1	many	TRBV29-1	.	TGCAGCGTTGAACCGGGGGCCCAGGGTGAGCAGTTCTTC	CSVEPGAQGEQFF
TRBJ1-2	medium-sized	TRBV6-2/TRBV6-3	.	TGTGCCAGCCGAAAAGACGTCACCATAGGGTTAAAGAGAAGTGGCTACACCTTC	CASRKDVTIGLKRSGYTF
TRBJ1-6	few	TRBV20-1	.	TGCAGTGCTAGATCCGCCGGGACCTATAATTCACCCCTCCACTTT	CSARSAGTYNSPLHF
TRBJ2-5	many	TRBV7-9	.	TGTGCCAGCAGCCCCTGGGCGGGGCAAGAGACCCAGTACTTC	CASSPWAGQETQYF
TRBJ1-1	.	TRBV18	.	TGTGCCAGCTCACCGGGGAACACTGAAGCTTTCTTT	CASSPGNTEAFF
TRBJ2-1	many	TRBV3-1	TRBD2	TGTGCCAGCAGCCAGGGACTAGCGACCTACAATGAGCAGTTCTTC	CASSQGLATYNEQFF
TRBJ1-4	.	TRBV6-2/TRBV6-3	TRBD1	TGTGCCAGCAGCATTCTTCGGGACAGGGAAGAAAAACTGTTTTTT	CASSILRDREEKLFF
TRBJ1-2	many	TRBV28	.	TGTGCCAGCACCCCAACGGGGGGCGACTATGGCTACACCTTC	CASTPTGGDYGYTF
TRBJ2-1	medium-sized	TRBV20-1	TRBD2	TGCAGTGCTTACCTTTGGACTAGCGGGAGAAGAGATGAGCAGTTCTTC	CSAYLWTSGRRDEQFF
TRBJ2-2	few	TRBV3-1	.	TGTGCCAGCAGCATCGGGACACCTAGTACCGGGGAGCTGTTTTTT	CASSIGTPSTGELFF
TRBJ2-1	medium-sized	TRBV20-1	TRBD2	TGCAGTGCTGGATCTAGCGGGAGGGCCATTGAGCAGTTCTTC	CSAGSSGRAIEQFF
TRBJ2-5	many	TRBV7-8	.	TGTGCCAGCAGCTTTGGAGAGACCCAGTACTTC	CASSFGETQYF
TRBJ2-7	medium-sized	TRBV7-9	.	TGTGCCAGCAGCTCGGGTTCGACGCAGGGATGGGAGCAGTACTTC	CASSSGSTQGWEQYF
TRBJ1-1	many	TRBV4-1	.	TGCGCCAGCAGTGAGACTGAATCAATGAACACTGAAGCTTTCTTT	CASSETESMNTEAFF
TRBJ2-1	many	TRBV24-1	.	TGTGCCACCAGTGTGGCAAAGGGGCGGAATGAGCAGTTCTTC	CATSVAKGRNEQFF
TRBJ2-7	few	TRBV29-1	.	TGCAGCGTTGAGGAGGGGTCCTACGAGCAGTACTTC	CSVEEGSYEQYF
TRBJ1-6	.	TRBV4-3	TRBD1	TGCGCCAGCAGCCAATCCGGGACAGGGGTTTCACCCCTCCACTTT	CASSQSGTGVSPLHF
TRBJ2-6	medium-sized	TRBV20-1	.	TGCAGTGCTAGAGATCCCCTCATGGGAGCGGACTCTGGGGCCAACGTCCTGACTTTC	CSARDPLMGADSGANVLTF
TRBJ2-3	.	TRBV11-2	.	TGTGCCAGCAGCCCCGGGGTAGCGGTTGGAGATACGCAGTATTTT	CASSPGVAVGDTQYF
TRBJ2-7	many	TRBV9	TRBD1	TGTGCCAGCAGCGTGGAACCCGGGACAGGGAACGAGCAGTACTTC	CASSVEPGTGNEQYF
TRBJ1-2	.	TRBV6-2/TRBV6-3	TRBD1	TGTGCCAGCAGTTATGGGGACAGCTATGGCTACACCTTC	CASSYGDSYGYTF
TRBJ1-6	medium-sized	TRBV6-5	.	TGTGCCAGCAGTTACTCCAATTCACCCCTCCACTTT	CASSYSNSPLHF
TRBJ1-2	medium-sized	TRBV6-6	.	TGTGCCAGCAGTTACGGGGATTTCTATGGCTACACCTTC	CASSYGDFYGYTF
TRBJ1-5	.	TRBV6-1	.	TGTGCCAGCATTGGAGGGTACACTAATCCCCAGCATTTT	CASIGGYTNPQHF
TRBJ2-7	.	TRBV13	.	TGTGCCAGCAGTACCAGAGGGGGTTACGAGCAGTACTTC	CASSTRGGYEQYF
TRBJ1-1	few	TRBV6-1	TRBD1	TGTGCCAGCAGTGAATTTGGGACAGAGTACACTGAAGCTTTCTTT	CASSEFGTEYTEAFF
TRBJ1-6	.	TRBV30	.	TGTGCCTGGACAATGGGGGATTCACCCCTCCACTTT	CAWTMGDSPLHF
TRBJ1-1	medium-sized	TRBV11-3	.	TGTGCCAGCAGCTTAACACTAAACACTGAAGCTTTCTTT	CASSLTLNTEAFF